These 31 T cell receptor beta chains share one sample of origin, sequenced in a study of T cell responses to AZD1222 COVID-19 vaccine. Assay used: immunoSEQ multiplex PCR; TCRdb lists only in-frame clones, some missing. The repertoire has 90,000 to 100,000 clones, 85% of them found once; the top ten carry more than 4%. Material: peripheral blood, obtained 28 days after the second AZD1222 dose. The receptors come from an adult who received the AZD1222 COVID-19 vaccine.

The chain uses TRBV6-5 and TRBJ1-6, with a tentative D call TRBD1 (5 bases). Germline V gene sequence: CDR1 MNHEY, CDR2 SVGAGI. Between the trimmed V and J ends, which lost 7 bases and 0 bases, there was a span of 10 bases. The CDR3 sequence is 15 residues long. As DNA, the CDR3 is TGTGCCAGCAAAGCAGGGAGCTCCTATAATTCACCCCTCCACTTT. Translation: CASKAGSSYNSPLHF.

This clone has just one count. This sequence joins TRBV16 and TRBJ1-1, with D unresolved. Trimming took 4 bases from V and 1 from J, leaving 7 bases between them. Per the germline V gene, CDR1 is KGHSY and CDR2 is FQNENV. CDR3 length: 13 amino acids. The CDR3 protein is CASSPDKNTEAFF. The CDR3 DNA sequence: TGTGCCAGCAGCCCCGACAAGAACACTGAAGCTTTCTTT.

The chain uses TRBV5-6 and TRBJ2-5, with D tentatively TRBD1 (6 bases). V lost 0 bases and J lost 5, with 17 bases in between. This CDR3 is built from 16 residues. Germline V lookup: CDR1 SGHDT, CDR2 YYEEEE. This CDR3 reads CASSLGGLAGVETQYF. CDR3 coding DNA: TGTGCCAGCAGCTTGGGGGGGCTAGCCGGAGTGGAGACCCAGTACTTC.

In DNA, the CDR3 is TGTGCCAGCAGCCCGGAGGCTCGAATGGCAGATACGCAGTATTTT. This codes for CASSPEARMADTQYF. The V gene is TRBV11-3, the J gene TRBJ2-3, with a weak D call TRBD2 (5 bases). The germline CDR1 and CDR2 sequences are SGHNT and YENEEA. The CDR3 covers 15 residues. The ends were cut back, 5 bases at V and 4 bases at J, with 16 bases in the middle.

There are a few counts of this clone. The rearrangement joins TRBV19 to TRBJ1-1; D is perhaps TRBD1 (6 bases). Germline V gene data show CDR1 as LNHDA and CDR2 as SQIVND (reference sequence). The CDR3 consists of 13 residues. The V end was cut by 7 bases, the J end by 9 bases, with 18 bases between. CDR3 coding DNA: TGTGCCAGTACCTCCACAGGGATAAGGCAAGCTTTCTTT. This translates into CASTSTGIRQAFF.

The chain employs TRBV27 and TRBJ1-6; D is ambiguous. Germline lookup yields CDR1 MNHEY and CDR2 SMNVEV (reference sequence). V was clipped by 2 bases and J by 5 bases, with 13 bases between them. The CDR3 sequence is 16 residues long. The CDR3 loop reads CASSLRVGWNNSPLHF. In DNA, the CDR3 is TGTGCCAGCAGTTTACGGGTAGGGTGGAATAATTCACCCCTCCACTTT.

This clone has more than one count but fewer than ten. The genes are TRBV11-2 and TRBJ2-1; D might be TRBD1 (6 bases). Per germline, CDR1 SGHAT and CDR2 FQNNGV. V lost 0 bases, J lost 2 bases, and 8 bases lay in between. The CDR3 length is 15 residues. The CDR3 DNA reads TGTGCCAGCAGCTTAGACGGGGACACCTACAATGAGCAGTTCTTC. This encodes CASSLDGDTYNEQFF.

The rearrangement uses TRBV4-2 and TRBJ2-2; D is ambiguous. This CDR3 is built from 14 residues. Germline-derived CDR1 and CDR2 are LGHNA and YNFKEQ. V lost 6 bases, J lost 5 bases, and 13 bases lay in between. The CDR3 spells CASRHTVATGELFF. CDR3 sequence (DNA): TGTGCCAGCAGGCATACTGTTGCAACCGGGGAGCTGTTTTTT.

The chain links TRBV5-5 to TRBJ1-1; D call uncertain. The ends were cut back, 1 base at V and 0 bases at J, with 4 bases in the middle. This CDR3 is built from 13 residues. CDR1 is SGHKS and CDR2 is YYEKEE in the germline V gene (reference sequence). This CDR3 is CASSLFLNTEAFF. CDR3 DNA: TGTGCCAGCAGCTTGTTTTTGAACACTGAAGCTTTCTTT.

The rearrangement links TRBV5-1 to TRBJ2-3, with no clear D. The CDR3 has 14 residues. V gave up 0 bases and J gave up 1 base, with 6 bases separating them. The germline gives CDR1 SGHRS, CDR2 YFSETQ. The chain's CDR3 is CASSLGTGTDTQYF. DNA for the CDR3: TGCGCCAGCAGCTTGGGAACAGGCACAGATACGCAGTATTTT.

The chain combines TRBV7-9 with TRBJ1-2; 8 positions match TRBD1. Germline V gives CDR1 SEHNR, CDR2 FQNEAQ (reference sequence). The CDR3 sequence is 17 residues long. J gave up 4 bases and V 5 bases, and 15 bases lay outside the gene matches. CDR3 amino acids: CASSTLGSGQDFYGYTF. CDR3 bases: TGTGCCAGCAGCACCCTAGGGTCGGGACAGGACTTCTATGGCTACACCTTC. Filled out from reference TRBV7-9 and TRBJ1-2, the complete variable domain reads DTGVSQNPRHKITKRGQNVTFRCDPISEHNRLYWYRQTLGQGPEFLTYFQNEAQLEKSRLLSDRFSAERPKGSFSTLEIQRTEQGDSAMYLCASSTLGSGQDFYGYTFGSGTRLTVV.

The rearrangement uses TRBV7-3 and TRBJ2-3; TRBD2 might be the D (5 bases). The CDR3 sequence is 15 residues long. The ends were cut back, 3 bases at V and 2 bases at J, with 12 bases in the middle. Germline-derived CDR1 and CDR2 are SGHTA and FQGTGA. CDR3 residues: CASSLGEFFTDTQYF. The CDR3, as DNA: TGTGCCAGCAGCTTGGGAGAGTTCTTCACAGATACGCAGTATTTT.

The gene calls are TRBV5-1 and TRBJ2-2; TRBD1 or TRBD2 may be the D gene (5 bases each). The CDR3 loop spans 16 amino acids. Trimming cost V 1 base and J 7 bases, with 17 bases left between them. Germline CDR1 is SGHRS and CDR2 is YFSETQ. CDR3 DNA: TGCGCCAGCAGCTTGTTCACGGGGCAGGGTGACGGGGAGCTGTTTTTT. Translated: CASSLFTGQGDGELFF.

The chain has TRBV19 and TRBJ1-1; no clear D. The CDR3 is 18 residues long. The germline CDR1 and CDR2 sequences are LNHDA and SQIVND (reference sequence). V dropped 0 bases and J dropped 1 base, with 18 bases sitting between them. The CDR3 bases are TGTGCCAGTAGTATAGATCTAGGCCGCGGCTTAAAGAACACTGAAGCTTTCTTT. Residues: CASSIDLGRGLKNTEAFF.

The CDR3 DNA sequence: TGTGCCAGCTCACGTACAGGGGAGGGAGAGACCCAGTACTTC. Residues: CASSRTGEGETQYF. The chain uses TRBV18 and TRBJ2-5; D possibly uses TRBD1 or TRBD2 (7 bases each). This CDR3 is 14 amino acids long. Germline lookup yields CDR1 KGHSH and CDR2 LQKENI. V shed 4 bases and J shed 4 bases, with 13 bases lying between them.

The chain carries TRBV11-3 and TRBJ2-1; 8 nucleotides align to TRBD1. The ends lost 4 bases at V and 13 bases at J; junction bases unmatched: 12. Germline V gives CDR1 SGHNT, CDR2 YENEEA. CDR3 length: 14 residues. CDR3 bases: TGTGCCAGCAGCTGGGGACAGGACGGGGCACCACAGTTCTTC. It yields the protein CASSWGQDGAPQFF.

V and J are TRBV29-1 and TRBJ1-2; TRBD1 might be the D (6 bases). The CDR3 is made up of 14 amino acids. Germline-derived CDR1 and CDR2 are SQVTM and ANQGSEA. Trimming stripped 8 bases from V and 3 bases from J, with 19 bases between. CDR3 nucleotides: TGCAGCCACAGCGCTGGGGCAGGGGACTATGGCTACACCTTC. It is translated as CSHSAGAGDYGYTF.

This clone was seen a few times. The chain links TRBV7-8 to TRBJ1-1, with TRBD1 as a possible D gene (5 bases). From germline, CDR1 is SGHVS and CDR2 FQNEAQ. V gave up 2 bases and J gave up 6 bases, with 16 bases separating them. This CDR3 has 15 residues. The CDR3: CASSLSSAGLAEAFF. The CDR3 region has the DNA TGTGCCAGCAGCTTATCCTCAGCAGGGTTGGCTGAAGCTTTCTTT.

V is TRBV5-4 and J is TRBJ2-3, with TRBD2 matching 11 bases. Trimming removed 5 bases from V and 1 base from J; junction bases left unmatched: 3. This CDR3 has 15 amino acids. Germline V gene sequence: CDR1 SGHNT, CDR2 YYREEE (reference sequence). The CDR3 DNA reads as TGTGCCAGCAGTGCACTAGCGGGGGGCACAGATACGCAGTATTTT. As protein: CASSALAGGTDTQYF.

The V and J genes are TRBV7-3 and TRBJ2-7; possibly TRBD2 for D (5 bases). V was pared by 5 bases and J by 0 bases, with 8 bases between. The CDR3 has 13 amino acids. Germline V gene lookup returns CDR1 SGHTA and CDR2 FQGTGA. The DNA of the CDR3 is TGTGCCAGCAGCCCGGGAAACTCCTACGAGCAGTACTTC. Encoded protein: CASSPGNSYEQYF.

The CDR3 sequence: CASSQDLGQGTSTDTQYF. CDR3 nucleotides: TGTGCCAGCAGCCAAGATCTAGGACAGGGGACTTCCACAGATACGCAGTATTTT. The chain employs TRBV14 and TRBJ2-3; 9 bases map to TRBD1. Trimming at V came to 0 bases and at J to 2 bases, leaving 9 bases not matched to a gene. The CDR3 has 18 residues. In germline, CDR1 is SGHDN, CDR2 FVKESK.

The chain is built from TRBV28 and TRBJ2-7; 7 nucleotides agree with TRBD2. Germline V gene sequence: CDR1 MDHEN, CDR2 SYDVKM. CDR3 length equals 15 residues. V lost 3 bases, J lost 1 base, and 6 bases stayed unmatched. CDR3 in amino acids: CASSLVGLGSYEQYF. Here the CDR3 DNA reads TGTGCCAGCAGTTTGGTTGGACTAGGATCCTACGAGCAGTACTTC.

The rearrangement joins TRBV2 to TRBJ1-2, with D possibly TRBD1 on 6 matching bases. Germline CDR1 is SNHLY and CDR2 is FYNNEI. The CDR3 is 12 amino acids. The V end lost 6 bases, the J end lost 6 bases, and 11 bases lay between the germline ends. The CDR3 region is CASRAQGHGYTF. In DNA, the CDR3 is TGTGCCAGCAGGGCACAGGGTCATGGCTACACCTTC.

This clone was counted between two and nine times. The rearrangement joins TRBV7-3 to TRBJ2-3; unclear D gene. The germline gives CDR1 SGHTA, CDR2 FQGTGA. CDR3 length: 16 amino acids. Trimming removed 0 bases from V and 0 bases from J, with 10 bases in between. CDR3 sequence: CASSLTGFSSTDTQYF. The CDR3 region has the DNA TGTGCCAGCAGCTTAACGGGCTTTTCTAGCACAGATACGCAGTATTTT.

The chain is built from TRBV19 and TRBJ1-2; 8 bases match TRBD1. With 6 bases clipped from V and 8 bases from J, the junction kept 8 bases outside the gene matches. From germline, CDR1 is LNHDA and CDR2 SQIVND (reference sequence). CDR3 size: 13 residues. The CDR3 is CASSRGQGVGYTF. CDR3 coding DNA: TGTGCCAGTAGCCGCGGACAGGGTGTGGGCTACACCTTC.

The chain links TRBV24-1 to TRBJ1-4; 7 bases are a match to TRBD1. This CDR3 has 15 residues. J was trimmed by 3 bases and V by 3 bases; bases with no gene match: 3. Germline V gene sequence: CDR1 KGHDR, CDR2 SFDVKD. The CDR3 region is CATSDTTGPNEKLFF. The CDR3 region has the DNA TGTGCCACCAGTGATACGACAGGGCCTAATGAAAAACTGTTTTTT.

The chain recombines TRBV2 with TRBJ2-5; no clear D. V lost 8 bases and J lost 0, with 7 bases in between. This CDR3 is 12 amino acids long. In germline, CDR1 is SNHLY, CDR2 FYNNEI. CDR3 bases: TGTGCCAGCCACATGTACCAAGAGACCCAGTACTTC. It is translated as CASHMYQETQYF.

The V and J genes are TRBV10-3 and TRBJ2-2; 9 positions agree with TRBD2. With 3 bases clipped from V and 6 bases from J, the junction kept 14 bases outside the gene matches. CDR3 length: 18 amino acids. In germline, CDR1 is ENHRY, CDR2 SYGVKD. The DNA for the CDR3 is TGTGCCATCAGTGAACGAAGGCTAGCGGGGCGAGGATCCGGGGAGCTGTTTTTT. Translating it yields CAISERRLAGRGSGELFF.

The chain combines TRBV7-9 with TRBJ2-1; 8 nucleotides agree with TRBD2. CDR1 SEHNR and CDR2 FQNEAQ come from the germline V gene (reference sequence). The CDR3 has 15 amino acids. After removal of 4 bases from V and 6 bases from J, the junction contained 8 bases not matched to a gene. The CDR3 loop reads CASSSGLAWINEQFF. The CDR3 DNA sequence: TGTGCCAGCAGCTCTGGACTAGCTTGGATCAATGAGCAGTTCTTC.

The chain uses TRBV7-9 and TRBJ1-3; D is uncertain. The CDR3 totals 15 residues. V lost 5 bases, J lost 0 bases, and 11 bases lay in between. The V gene's germline CDR1 is SEHNR and CDR2 FQNEAQ (reference sequence). Here the CDR3 reads CASSPRGSSGNTIYF. CDR3 DNA: TGTGCCAGCAGCCCGCGTGGGAGCTCTGGAAACACCATATATTTT.

CDR3 sequence: CASGPIGDNEQFF. The CDR3 DNA is TGTGCTAGTGGCCCAATCGGCGACAATGAGCAGTTCTTC. The chain couples TRBV12-5 to TRBJ2-1; D is unclear. V was pared by 6 bases and J by 5 bases, with 11 bases between. CDR3 length equals 13 residues. Germline values: CDR1 LGHNT, CDR2 FRNRAP.